Listed here are 28 T cell receptor beta chains from one sample, sequenced in a study of blood T cell repertoires in COVID-19. Clones were read by immunoSEQ multiplex PCR, and TCRdb kept only the in-frame ones, dropping some. This table has hundreds of thousands of clones, around nine tenths appearing once. The sequenced material came from peripheral blood. These receptors came from a woman aged 50 to 60 with COVID-19, enrolled during active disease.

This chain joins TRBV29-1 and TRBJ1-1; 7 bases agree with TRBD1. The length of the CDR3 is 13 residues. Germline assignment: CDR1 SQVTM and CDR2 ANQGSEA. Trimming removed 1 base from V and 3 bases from J; junction bases left unmatched: 2. As DNA, the CDR3 is TGCAGCGTTGAAGGACAGGGACACACTGAAGCTTTCTTT. Translation: CSVEGQGHTEAFF.

The gene calls are TRBV20-1 and TRBJ2-3, with 9 bases identical to TRBD2. After removal of 3 bases from V and 5 bases from J, the junction contained 6 bases not matched to a gene. The CDR3 is made up of 14 amino acids. Germline V CDR1 and CDR2: DFQATT, SNEGSKA (reference sequence). The CDR3 nucleotides are TGCAGTGCTAGTTGGCTAGCGGGGCTAGATACGCAGTATTTT. Translation gives CSASWLAGLDTQYF.

The chain combines TRBV4-1 with TRBJ1-5; D uncertain. The V gene's germline CDR1 is MGHRA and CDR2 YSYEKL. The CDR3 runs to 18 residues. Trimming removed 0 bases at V and 9 bases at J, with 24 bases between. Written as DNA, the CDR3 is TGCGCCAGCAGCCAAGATCTTTCACAGAGCTCGGGGAAGCGGCCCCAGCATTTT. This codes for CASSQDLSQSSGKRPQHF.

The chain uses TRBV5-1 and TRBJ1-4; no clear D gene. Germline V gene data show CDR1 as SGHRS and CDR2 as YFSETQ. CDR3 length: 15 residues. V lost 0 bases and J 8 bases, leaving 14 bases between the germline ends. In nucleotides, the CDR3 is TGCGCCAGCAGCTTGGGGGCCCCCTTTTCGGAAAAACTGTTTTTT. As protein: CASSLGAPFSEKLFF.

The chain links TRBV6-5 to TRBJ1-1; D is possibly TRBD1 (6 bases). CDR1 and CDR2 (germline): MNHEY, SVGAGI. Trimming pared 0 bases from V and 2 bases from J, leaving 13 bases between. CDR3 length equals 16 residues. Written as DNA, the CDR3 is TGTGCCAGCAGTTACTCGATCGGACAGACAAACACTGAAGCTTTCTTT. This codes for CASSYSIGQTNTEAFF.

The rearrangement links TRBV2 to TRBJ2-5; 7 positions match TRBD1. The CDR3 spans 15 residues. Trimming removed 3 bases from V and 4 bases from J; junction bases left unmatched: 8. Germline V lookup: CDR1 SNHLY, CDR2 FYNNEI. Here the CDR3 reads CASSDGPDRPETQYF. The CDR3 DNA reads as TGTGCCAGCAGTGACGGCCCGGACAGGCCAGAGACCCAGTACTTC.

The chain links TRBV6-1 to TRBJ2-7; 7 bases align to TRBD1. Germline lookup yields CDR1 MNHNS and CDR2 SASEGT. The J segment lost 6 bases and the V segment lost 2 bases, leaving 1 base of the junction unmatched. CDR3 length: 12 residues. The CDR3 sequence is CASSETGVEQYF. The CDR3 region has the DNA TGTGCCAGCAGTGAAACAGGGGTCGAGCAGTACTTC.

This clone appeared a single time. CDR3 loop: CASSGRGKGHEQYF. CDR3 bases: TGTGCCAGTAGCGGCAGGGGGAAAGGTCACGAGCAGTACTTC. This chain links TRBV19 with TRBJ2-7, with 7 bases that match TRBD1. Germline CDR1 LNHDA, CDR2 SQIVND (reference sequence). J was trimmed by 5 bases and V by 6 bases; bases with no gene match: 10. The CDR3 has 14 residues.

The rearrangement joins TRBV28 to TRBJ1-4; 9 nucleotides align to TRBD1. With 6 bases clipped from V and 8 bases from J, the junction kept 16 bases outside the gene matches. The germline V gene encodes CDR1 MDHEN and CDR2 SYDVKM. The CDR3 loop spans 17 amino acids. The CDR3 sequence is CASSPYRGPLTTEKLFF. The CDR3 DNA sequence: TGTGCCAGCAGCCCTTACAGGGGGCCGTTGACGACGGAAAAACTGTTTTTT.

This chain joins TRBV6-5 and TRBJ1-2, with D perhaps TRBD1 (5 bases). Trimming left V 2 bases short and J 6 bases short, with 10 bases between. This CDR3 has 13 amino acids. Looked up from germline, CDR1 is MNHEY and CDR2 is SVGAGI. The CDR3: CASSYEAGHGYTF. In DNA form, the CDR3 reads TGTGCCAGCAGTTACGAAGCAGGGCATGGCTACACCTTC.

This chain joins TRBV21-1 and TRBJ1-2; the table's D call of TRBD1 was not tested on the DNA. TRBV21-1 is assigned pseudogene status. The CDR3 contains 13 residues. In nucleotides, the CDR3 is TGTGCCAGCAGCTACGGGACAGGGGATGGCTACACCTTC. Translated, it gives CASSYGTGDGYTF.

The chain carries TRBV9 and TRBJ1-2; D is ambiguous. This CDR3 comprises 16 residues. V was shortened by 0 bases and J by 4 bases, with 16 bases between the two germline ends. Germline V lookup: CDR1 SGDLS, CDR2 YYNGEE. The CDR3 DNA is TGTGCCAGCAGCGTAGCTGCCTCCGGAGTAAGCTATGGCTACACCTTC. Protein sequence: CASSVAASGVSYGYTF. Supplemented by reference TRBV9 and TRBJ1-2, the full variable domain reads DSGVTQTPKHLITATGQRVTLRCSPRSGDLSVYWYQQSLDQGLQFLIQYYNGEERAKGNILERFSAQQFPDLHSELNLSSLELGDSALYFCASSVAASGVSYGYTFGSGTRLTVV.

V gene TRBV10-2 combines with J gene TRBJ2-5; possibly TRBD2 for D (7 bases). Trimming left V 6 bases short and J 2 bases short, with 19 bases between. Germline CDR1 is WSHSY and CDR2 is SAAADI. The CDR3 consists of 16 residues. In DNA, the CDR3 is TGCGCCAGCAGCGATCATCTGAGGGGGGGGCAAGAGACCCAGTACTTC. Translated, it gives CASSDHLRGGQETQYF.

The chain uses TRBV9 and TRBJ2-2; 9 positions match TRBD1. Trimming cost V 1 base and J 4 bases; bases outside gene matches: 5. Germline V gene sequence: CDR1 SGDLS, CDR2 YYNGEE. This CDR3 contains 16 residues. The DNA of the CDR3 is TGTGCCAGCAGCGTATCGGGACAGGGTCGCACCGGGGAGCTGTTTTTT. Translated: CASSVSGQGRTGELFF.

The chain carries TRBV28 and TRBJ1-6; 9 nucleotides agree with TRBD1. The trim removed 7 bases at V and 9 bases at J, leaving 7 bases unmatched. CDR3 length: 14 amino acids. CDR1 MDHEN and CDR2 SYDVKM come from the germline V gene. CDR3 amino acids: CASKSQGASSPLHF. The CDR3 DNA reads TGTGCCAGCAAATCACAGGGGGCTAGTTCACCCCTCCACTTT.

The genes are TRBV5-6 and TRBJ1-1, with a weak D call TRBD1 (6 bases). V was pared by 9 bases and J by 1 base, with 19 bases between. CDR1 and CDR2 from the germline V gene are SGHDT and YYEEEE. This CDR3 spans 15 amino acids. The CDR3 is CATQGGLRPNTEAFF. DNA of the CDR3: TGTGCCACTCAAGGGGGATTAAGACCGAACACTGAAGCTTTCTTT.

The chain uses TRBV29-1 and TRBJ2-1, with TRBD2 matching 9 bases. The CDR3 is 15 residues long. Trimming removed 2 bases from V and 8 bases from J; junction bases left unmatched: 10. Germline CDR1 and CDR2: SQVTM and ANQGSEA. The CDR3 nucleotides are TGCAGCGTTGAAAGAGGGACTAGCATTTCTTATGAGCAGTTCTTC. Its protein product is CSVERGTSISYEQFF.

The CDR3 sequence is CASSEGQGINYGYTF. CDR3 DNA sequence: TGCGCCAGCAGCGAGGGACAGGGGATTAACTATGGCTACACCTTC. The gene calls are TRBV5-1 and TRBJ1-2; TRBD1 agrees at 10 bases. Germline V gene data show CDR1 as SGHRS and CDR2 as YFSETQ. The CDR3 is 15 amino acids. The V and J ends lost 4 bases and 1 base, in that order; junction bases with no gene match: 4.

The rearrangement links TRBV5-1 to TRBJ1-2, with TRBD1 matching over 8 bases. Germline values: CDR1 SGHRS, CDR2 YFSETQ. V lost 5 bases to trimming and J lost 4 bases; unmatched junction nucleotides: 13. The CDR3 consists of 16 residues. The CDR3: CASRSGQEPQGYGYTF. The CDR3 DNA follows: TGCGCCAGCAGGTCGGGACAGGAACCCCAAGGCTATGGCTACACCTTC. The full variable domain, with the rest looked up from reference TRBV5-1 and TRBJ1-2, is KAGVTQTPRYLIKTRGQQVTLSCSPISGHRSVSWYQQTPGQGLQFLFEYFSETQRNKGNFPGRFSGRQFSNSRSEMNVSTLELGDSALYLCASRSGQEPQGYGYTFGSGTRLTVV.

This chain connects TRBV29-1 to TRBJ1-5, with TRBD1 identical over 9 bases. Germline V CDR1 and CDR2: SQVTM, ANQGSEA. V lost 0 bases and J lost 5; bases outside the gene matches: 5. The CDR3 spans 15 residues. CDR3 in amino acids: CSVEDMGQGDQPQHF. DNA for the CDR3: TGCAGCGTTGAAGATATGGGACAGGGAGATCAGCCCCAGCATTTT.

The chain employs TRBV9 and TRBJ2-2; 7 bases line up with TRBD2. Germline assignment: CDR1 SGDLS and CDR2 YYNGEE. V was pared by 7 bases and J by 5 bases, with 17 bases of the junction left unmatched. This CDR3 comprises 17 residues. This chain's CDR3 is CASSDGSGVGVTGELFF. CDR3 coding DNA: TGTGCCAGCTCGGATGGGAGCGGGGTAGGAGTTACCGGGGAGCTGTTTTTT.

J is TRBJ2-5 and V is TRBV5-1; D is possibly TRBD2 (5 bases). Germline-derived CDR1 and CDR2 are SGHRS and YFSETQ. V was shortened by 3 bases and J by 2 bases, with 8 bases between the two germline ends. This CDR3 has 13 residues. The chain's CDR3 is CASSYPGQETQYF. The CDR3, as DNA: TGCGCCAGCAGCTACCCGGGACAAGAGACCCAGTACTTC.

The V and J genes are TRBV11-3 and TRBJ2-2, with D possibly TRBD1 on 7 matching bases. This CDR3 region has 17 residues. V was pared by 2 bases and J by 7 bases, with 20 bases between. Germline V gene lookup returns CDR1 SGHNT and CDR2 YENEEA. The CDR3 nucleotides read TGTGCCAGCAGCTTAAGTTTAGGAGGGGGCGGCTTCGGGGAGCTGTTTTTT. Its protein is CASSLSLGGGGFGELFF.

This chain connects TRBV6-5 to TRBJ1-1, with 8 bases fitting TRBD1. J gave up 5 bases and V 10 bases, and 9 bases lay outside the gene matches. This CDR3 has 13 residues. Germline V gives CDR1 MNHEY, CDR2 SVGAGI. CDR3 in DNA: TGTGCCAATCCGACAGGGGATAGGACTGAAGCTTTCTTT. This sequence encodes CANPTGDRTEAFF.

In its sample, this clone was seen once. V and J are TRBV11-3 and TRBJ2-2, with 9 bases lining up with TRBD1. The length of the CDR3 is 17 residues. J lost 2 bases, V lost 4 bases, and 8 bases had no gene match. Germline V gene sequence: CDR1 SGHNT, CDR2 YENEEA. CDR3 region: CASSCDRDRDNTGELFF. In DNA form, the CDR3 reads TGTGCCAGCAGCTGCGACCGGGACAGGGATAACACCGGGGAGCTGTTTTTT.

This clone was recorded only once. The J gene is TRBJ2-5, the V gene TRBV11-2; weak D call: TRBD1 (6 bases). Germline V lookup: CDR1 SGHAT, CDR2 FQNNGV. The length of the CDR3 is 12 residues. Trimming took off 7 bases at V and 1 base at J, with 7 bases between the two ends. CDR3 in DNA: TGTGCCAGCAAACAGGGCCAAGAGACCCAGTACTTC. Its protein is CASKQGQETQYF.

The chain employs TRBV27 and TRBJ1-1; D ambiguous. Germline V CDR1 and CDR2: MNHEY, SMNVEV (reference sequence). The length of the CDR3 is 14 residues. Trimming stripped 4 bases from V and 1 base from J, with 10 bases between. The chain's CDR3 is CASSYDPGNTEAFF. CDR3 bases: TGTGCCAGCAGTTATGATCCGGGGAACACTGAAGCTTTCTTT.

This chain links TRBV30 with TRBJ1-5, with D unclear. The CDR3 is 13 amino acids. Germline V gives CDR1 GTSNPN, CDR2 SVGIG (reference sequence). V lost 2 bases to trimming and J lost 3 bases, with 8 bases between them. The chain's CDR3 is CAWSTGSNQPQHF. CDR3 nucleotides: TGTGCCTGGAGTACGGGGTCCAATCAGCCCCAGCATTTT.